This TCR beta chain was identified in a study of blood T cell repertoires in COVID-19. Study at large: COVID-19 samples collected from the United States, Italy and Spain covered acute and convalescent phases. Sources were T cells, B-cell-depleted T cells, or PBMCs; the material itself was cDNA or gDNA.

Data came from immunoSEQ multiplex PCR; TCRdb stores just in-frame clones and leaves some out. The data hold some 150,000 clones, with around four fifths observed a single time. CDR3 size: 17 residues. CDR1 is LNHNV and CDR2 is YYDKDF in the germline V gene (reference sequence). Unmatched junction bases numbered 7, after V lost 3 bases and J lost 2 bases. The rearrangement uses TRBV15 and TRBJ2-7, with 13 nucleotides matching TRBD2. Sequencing used peripheral blood. The TCR comes from a man between 65 and 85 years old with acute or convalescent COVID-19. The CDR3 is CATSRGLAGTVTYEQYF. The CDR3, as DNA: TGTGCCACCAGCAGGGGACTAGCGGGGACGGTAACCTACGAGCAGTACTTC.